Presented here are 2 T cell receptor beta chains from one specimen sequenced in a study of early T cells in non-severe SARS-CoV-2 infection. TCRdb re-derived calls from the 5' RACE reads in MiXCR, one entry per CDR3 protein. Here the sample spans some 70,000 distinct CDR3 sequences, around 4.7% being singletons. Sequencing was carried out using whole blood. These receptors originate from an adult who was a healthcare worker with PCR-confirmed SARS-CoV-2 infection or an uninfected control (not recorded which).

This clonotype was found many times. CDR3 sequence reads: CASKRDQTQYF. The CDR3 nucleotides read TGTGCCAGCAAGAGGGATCAGACCCAGTACTTC. The rearrangement uses TRBV2 and TRBJ2-5; tentative D call: TRBD2 (5 bases). The CDR3 length is 11 residues. Trimming pared 7 bases from V and 6 bases from J, leaving 9 bases between. Looked up from germline, CDR1 is SNHLY and CDR2 is FYNNEI.

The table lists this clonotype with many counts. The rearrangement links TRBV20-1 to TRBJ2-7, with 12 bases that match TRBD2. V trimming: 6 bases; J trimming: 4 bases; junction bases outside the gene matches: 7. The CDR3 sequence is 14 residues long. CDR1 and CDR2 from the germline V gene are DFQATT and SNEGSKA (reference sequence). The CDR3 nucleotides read TGCAGTGCCACGACTAGCGGGGGCGGGTACGAGCAGTACTTC. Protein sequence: CSATTSGGGYEQYF.